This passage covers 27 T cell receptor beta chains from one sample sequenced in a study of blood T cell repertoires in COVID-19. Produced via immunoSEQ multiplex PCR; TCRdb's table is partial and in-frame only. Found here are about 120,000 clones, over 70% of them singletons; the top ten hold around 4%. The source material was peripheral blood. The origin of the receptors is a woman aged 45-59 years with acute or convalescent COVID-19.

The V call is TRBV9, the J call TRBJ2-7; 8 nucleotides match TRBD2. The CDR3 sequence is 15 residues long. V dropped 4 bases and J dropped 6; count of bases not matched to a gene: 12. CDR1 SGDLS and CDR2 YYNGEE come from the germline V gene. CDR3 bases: TGTGCCAGCAGCCCTCATACGGGACTAGATCTCGAGCAGTACTTC. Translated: CASSPHTGLDLEQYF.

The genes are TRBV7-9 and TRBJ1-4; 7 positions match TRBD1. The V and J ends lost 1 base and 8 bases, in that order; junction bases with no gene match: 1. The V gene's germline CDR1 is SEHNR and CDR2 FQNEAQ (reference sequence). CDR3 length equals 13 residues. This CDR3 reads CASSLGGQEKLFF. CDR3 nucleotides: TGTGCCAGCAGCTTAGGGGGACAGGAAAAACTGTTTTTT.

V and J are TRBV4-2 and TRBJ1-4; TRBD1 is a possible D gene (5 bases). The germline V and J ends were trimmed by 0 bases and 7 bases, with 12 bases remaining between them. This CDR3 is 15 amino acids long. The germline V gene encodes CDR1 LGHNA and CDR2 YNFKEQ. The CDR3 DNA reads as TGTGCCAGCAGCCAAGATCTACAAAGGGGTGAAAAACTGTTTTTT. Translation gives CASSQDLQRGEKLFF.

DNA for the CDR3: TGTGCCAGCAGTTACACGAGGACTAGCGGGAGAAATGAGCAGTTCTTC. It is translated as CASSYTRTSGRNEQFF. V gene TRBV6-5 combines with J gene TRBJ2-1; 13 bases map to TRBD2. This CDR3 is 16 amino acids long. V was clipped by 2 bases and J by 7 bases; unmatched bases: 5. In germline, CDR1 is MNHEY, CDR2 SVGAGI.

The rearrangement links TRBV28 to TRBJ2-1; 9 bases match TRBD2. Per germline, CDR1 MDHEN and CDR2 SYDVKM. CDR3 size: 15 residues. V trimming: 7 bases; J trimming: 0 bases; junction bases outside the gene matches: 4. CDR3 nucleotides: TGTGCCAGCACGACTAGCGGAAGCTCCTACAATGAGCAGTTCTTC. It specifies CASTTSGSSYNEQFF.

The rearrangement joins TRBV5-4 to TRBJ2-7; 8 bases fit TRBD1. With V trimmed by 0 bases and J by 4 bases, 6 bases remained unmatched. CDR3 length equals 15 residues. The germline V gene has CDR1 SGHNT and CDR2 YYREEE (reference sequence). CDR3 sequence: CASSLGQGLSYEQYF. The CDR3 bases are TGTGCCAGCAGCTTGGGACAGGGGTTGTCTTACGAGCAGTACTTC.

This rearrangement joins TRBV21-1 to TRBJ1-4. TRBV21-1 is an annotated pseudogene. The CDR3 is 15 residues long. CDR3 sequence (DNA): TGTGCCAGCAGCATCCGACTAGCAACTAATGAAAAACTGTTTTTT. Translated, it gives CASSIRLATNEKLFF.

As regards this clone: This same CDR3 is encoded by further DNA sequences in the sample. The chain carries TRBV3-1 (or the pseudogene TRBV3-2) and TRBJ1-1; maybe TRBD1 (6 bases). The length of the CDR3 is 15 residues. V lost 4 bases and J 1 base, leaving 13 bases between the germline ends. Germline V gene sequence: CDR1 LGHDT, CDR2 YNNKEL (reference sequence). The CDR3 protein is CASSPTAQGNTEAFF. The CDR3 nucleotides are TGTGCCAGCAGCCCAACCGCACAGGGGAACACTGAAGCTTTCTTT.

CDR3 nucleotide sequence: TGTGCCAGCAGCTTAACGGGACAGGGTTATGGAAACACCATATATTTT. It specifies CASSLTGQGYGNTIYF. This chain connects TRBV7-3 to TRBJ1-3, with TRBD1 matching over 9 bases. CDR1 is SGHTA and CDR2 is FQGTGA in the germline V gene. The CDR3 sequence is 16 residues long. Trimming at V came to 0 bases and at J to 3 bases, leaving 3 bases not matched to a gene.

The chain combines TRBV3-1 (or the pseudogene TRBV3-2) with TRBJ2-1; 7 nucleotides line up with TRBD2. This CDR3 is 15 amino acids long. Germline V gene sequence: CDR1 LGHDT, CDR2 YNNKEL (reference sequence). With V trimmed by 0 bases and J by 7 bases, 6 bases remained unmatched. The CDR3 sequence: CASSQEVAGSNEQFF. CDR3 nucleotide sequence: TGTGCCAGCAGCCAAGAGGTAGCGGGTTCAAATGAGCAGTTCTTC.

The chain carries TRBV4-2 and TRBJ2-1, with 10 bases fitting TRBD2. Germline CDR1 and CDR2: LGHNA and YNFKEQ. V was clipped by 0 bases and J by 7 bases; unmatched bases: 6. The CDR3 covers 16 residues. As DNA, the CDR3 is TGTGCCAGCAGCCAAGATAGGAATAGCGGGAGGAATGAGCAGTTCTTC. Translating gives CASSQDRNSGRNEQFF.

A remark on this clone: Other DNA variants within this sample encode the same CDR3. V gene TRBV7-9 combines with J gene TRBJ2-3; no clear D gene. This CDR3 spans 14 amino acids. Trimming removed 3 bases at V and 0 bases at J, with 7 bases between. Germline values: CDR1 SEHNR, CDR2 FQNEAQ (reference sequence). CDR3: CASSFGGSTDTQYF. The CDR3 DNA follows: TGTGCCAGCAGCTTTGGCGGTAGCACAGATACGCAGTATTTT.

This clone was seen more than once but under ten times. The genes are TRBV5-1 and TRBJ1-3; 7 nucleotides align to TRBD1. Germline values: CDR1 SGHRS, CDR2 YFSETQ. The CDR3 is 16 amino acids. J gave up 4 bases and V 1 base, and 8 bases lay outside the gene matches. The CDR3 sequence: CASSLHPQGSGNTIYF. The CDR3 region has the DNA TGCGCCAGCAGCTTGCACCCACAGGGGTCGGGAAACACCATATATTTT.

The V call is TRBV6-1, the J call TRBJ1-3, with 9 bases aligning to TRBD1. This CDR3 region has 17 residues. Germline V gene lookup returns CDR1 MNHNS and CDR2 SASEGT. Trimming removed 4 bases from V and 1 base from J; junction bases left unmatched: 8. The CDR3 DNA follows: TGTGCCAGCAGTGCCATTGGGACAGGGTCTTCTGGAAACACCATATATTTT. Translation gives CASSAIGTGSSGNTIYF.

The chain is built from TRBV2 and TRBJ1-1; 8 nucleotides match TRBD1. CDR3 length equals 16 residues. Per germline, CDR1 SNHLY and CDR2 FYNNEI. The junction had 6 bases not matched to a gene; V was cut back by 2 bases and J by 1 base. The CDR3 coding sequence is TGTGCCAGCAGTGAACGGGACAGGTTGCCGAACACTGAAGCTTTCTTT. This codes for CASSERDRLPNTEAFF.

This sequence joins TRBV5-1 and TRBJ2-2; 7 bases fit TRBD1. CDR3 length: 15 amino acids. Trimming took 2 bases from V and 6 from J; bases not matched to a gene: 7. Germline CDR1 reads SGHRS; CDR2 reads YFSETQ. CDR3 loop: CASSFDRAGPGELFF. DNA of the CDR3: TGCGCCAGCAGCTTCGACAGGGCCGGACCCGGGGAGCTGTTTTTT. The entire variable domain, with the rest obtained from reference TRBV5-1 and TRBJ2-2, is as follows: KAGVTQTPRYLIKTRGQQVTLSCSPISGHRSVSWYQQTPGQGLQFLFEYFSETQRNKGNFPGRFSGRQFSNSRSEMNVSTLELGDSALYLCASSFDRAGPGELFFGEGSRLTVL.

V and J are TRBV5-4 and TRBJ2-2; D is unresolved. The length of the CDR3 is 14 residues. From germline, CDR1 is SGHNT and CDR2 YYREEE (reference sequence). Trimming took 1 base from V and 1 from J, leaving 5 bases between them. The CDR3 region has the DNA TGTGCCAGCAGCTTGACAAAGAACACCGGGGAGCTGTTTTTT. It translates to CASSLTKNTGELFF.

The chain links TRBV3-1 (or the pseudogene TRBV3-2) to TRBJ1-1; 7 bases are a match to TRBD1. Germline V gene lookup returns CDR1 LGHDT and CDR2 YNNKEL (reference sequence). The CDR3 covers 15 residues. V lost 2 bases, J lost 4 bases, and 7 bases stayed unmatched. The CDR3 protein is CASSQSGQRSTEAFF. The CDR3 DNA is TGTGCCAGCAGCCAATCGGGACAGAGGAGCACTGAAGCTTTCTTT.

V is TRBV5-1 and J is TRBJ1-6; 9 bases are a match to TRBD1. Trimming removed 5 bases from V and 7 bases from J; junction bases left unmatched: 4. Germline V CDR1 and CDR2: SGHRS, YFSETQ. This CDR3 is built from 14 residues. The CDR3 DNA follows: TGCGCCAGCAGGAGGGACAGGGTCAATTCACCCCTCCACTTT. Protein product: CASRRDRVNSPLHF.

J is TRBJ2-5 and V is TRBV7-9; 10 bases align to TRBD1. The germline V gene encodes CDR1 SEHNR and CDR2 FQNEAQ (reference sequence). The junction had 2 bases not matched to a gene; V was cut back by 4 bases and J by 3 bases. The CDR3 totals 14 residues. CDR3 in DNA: TGTGCCAGCAGCTCGACAGGGGGCGAAGAGACCCAGTACTTC. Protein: CASSSTGGEETQYF.

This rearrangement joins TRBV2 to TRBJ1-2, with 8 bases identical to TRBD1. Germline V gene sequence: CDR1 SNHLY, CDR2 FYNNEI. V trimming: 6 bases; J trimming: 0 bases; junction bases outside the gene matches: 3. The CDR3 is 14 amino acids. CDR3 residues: CASRDRETNYGYTF. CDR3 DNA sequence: TGTGCCAGCAGGGACAGGGAAACTAACTATGGCTACACCTTC.

The chain's CDR3 is CASSSAGRYEQYF. The CDR3 coding sequence is TGTGCCAGCAGTTCAGCGGGTCGGTACGAGCAGTACTTC. The rearrangement links TRBV28 to TRBJ2-7; possibly TRBD2 for D (6 bases). This CDR3 contains 13 residues. V was clipped by 4 bases and J by 4 bases, with 11 bases between them. Per germline, CDR1 MDHEN and CDR2 SYDVKM.

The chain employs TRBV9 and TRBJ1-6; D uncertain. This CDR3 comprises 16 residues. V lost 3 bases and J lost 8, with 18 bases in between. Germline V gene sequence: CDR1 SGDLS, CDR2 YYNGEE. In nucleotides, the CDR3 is TGTGCCAGCAGCGGAGGGCCGGGCCCGCCGGATTCACCCCTCCACTTT. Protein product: CASSGGPGPPDSPLHF.

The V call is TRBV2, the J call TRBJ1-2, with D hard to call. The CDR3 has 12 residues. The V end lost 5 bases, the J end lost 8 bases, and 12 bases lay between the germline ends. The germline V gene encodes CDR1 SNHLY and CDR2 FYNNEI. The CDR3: CASSPQTSGYTF. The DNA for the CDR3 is TGTGCCAGCAGTCCTCAGACTTCGGGCTACACCTTC.

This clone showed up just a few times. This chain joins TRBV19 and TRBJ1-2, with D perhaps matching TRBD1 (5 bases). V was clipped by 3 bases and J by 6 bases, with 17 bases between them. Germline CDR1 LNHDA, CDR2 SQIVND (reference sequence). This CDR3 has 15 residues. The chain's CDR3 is CASSIPRSGGNGYTF. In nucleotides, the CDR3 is TGTGCCAGTAGTATCCCCAGATCGGGGGGAAATGGCTACACCTTC.

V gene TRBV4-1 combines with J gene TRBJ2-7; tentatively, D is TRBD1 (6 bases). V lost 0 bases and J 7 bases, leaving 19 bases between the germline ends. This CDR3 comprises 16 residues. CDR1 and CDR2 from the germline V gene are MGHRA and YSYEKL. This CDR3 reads CASSQDQGQGSREQYF. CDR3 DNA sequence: TGCGCCAGCAGCCAAGATCAGGGGCAGGGTTCGAGAGAGCAGTACTTC.

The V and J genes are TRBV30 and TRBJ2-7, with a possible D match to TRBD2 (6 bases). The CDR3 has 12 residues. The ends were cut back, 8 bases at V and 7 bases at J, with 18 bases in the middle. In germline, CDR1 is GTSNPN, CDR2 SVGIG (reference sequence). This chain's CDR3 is CARGGLSGEQYF. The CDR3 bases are TGTGCCCGAGGAGGGCTCTCGGGGGAGCAGTACTTC.